These 10 T cell receptor beta chains share one sample of origin, sequenced in a study of blood T cell dynamics during melanoma immunotherapy. Time point defined: week 3, after first cycle of checkpoint inhibitor. Sequencing used immunoSEQ multiplex PCR; TCRdb keeps in-frame clones, though not all of them. Of roughly 14,000 clones in the sample, roughly 85% were seen once. This sample comprised blood, obtained from a patient treated with checkpoint blockade. Receptors were obtained from a human donor with melanoma.

This clone has a single count. This chain links TRBV15 with TRBJ1-2, with 11 bases identical to TRBD1. Trimming took 4 bases from V and 4 from J; bases not matched to a gene: 2. The germline gives CDR1 LNHNV, CDR2 YYDKDF (reference sequence). The CDR3 contains 14 residues. In nucleotides, the CDR3 is TGTGCCACCAGCACGGACAGGGGGCTCTATGGCTACACCTTC. Its protein product is CATSTDRGLYGYTF.

CDR3 in amino acids: CASSPLGGTPRQYF. CDR3 DNA: TGCGCCAGCAGCCCCCTGGGGGGGACCCCGAGGCAGTATTTT. The V and J genes are TRBV5-1 and TRBJ2-3; 7 bases match TRBD2. The J segment lost 11 bases and the V segment lost 4 bases, leaving 13 bases of the junction unmatched. CDR3 length equals 14 residues. Looked up from germline, CDR1 is SGHRS and CDR2 is YFSETQ.

The V gene is TRBV7-3, the J gene TRBJ2-7, with D unclear. The V end was cut by 5 bases, the J end by 2 bases, with 19 bases between. The germline CDR1 and CDR2 sequences are SGHTA and FQGTGA. The CDR3 length is 16 residues. The CDR3 DNA reads TGTGCCAGCAGCCTTTATGAAGGTGGATTTGCCTACGAGCAGTACTTC. As protein: CASSLYEGGFAYEQYF.

The chain carries TRBV7-9 and TRBJ2-2, with D uncertain. The CDR3 loop spans 15 amino acids. The germline V gene encodes CDR1 SEHNR and CDR2 FQNEAQ (reference sequence). With 3 bases removed from V and 5 bases from J, the gap between germline ends came to 13 bases. The CDR3 region has the DNA TGTGCCAGCAGCTTCAGTCTAGAGAGTACCGGGGAGCTGTTTTTT. It encodes CASSFSLESTGELFF.

The chain is built from TRBV2 and TRBJ2-3; D might be TRBD1 (5 bases). V was pared by 7 bases and J by 2 bases, with 10 bases between. CDR3 length: 13 residues. Germline lookup yields CDR1 SNHLY and CDR2 FYNNEI. CDR3 bases: TGTGCCAGCAATCAGGGCCTCACAGATACGCAGTATTTT. Amino acid sequence: CASNQGLTDTQYF. The variable domain in full, completed from reference TRBV2 and TRBJ2-3, reads EPEVTQTPSHQVTQMGQEVILRCVPISNHLYFYWYRQILGQKVEFLVSFYNNEISEKSEIFDDQFSVERPDGSNFTLKIRSTKLEDSAMYFCASNQGLTDTQYFGPGTRLTVL.

The chain uses TRBV4-2 and TRBJ2-7; 7 bases are shared with TRBD2. Germline V gives CDR1 LGHNA, CDR2 YNFKEQ. Trimming cost V 1 base and J 0 bases; bases outside gene matches: 6. This CDR3 contains 16 residues. CDR3 amino acids: CASSQGTGTTSYEQYF. The CDR3 nucleotides read TGTGCCAGCAGCCAAGGCACCGGGACTACCTCCTACGAGCAGTACTTC.

The V gene is TRBV30, the J gene TRBJ2-5; D gene uncertain. TRBJ2-7 explains the end of the DNA better; the J call may be wrong. Germline lookup yields CDR1 GTSNPN and CDR2 SVGIG (reference sequence). The CDR3 runs to 12 residues. The CDR3 nucleotides read TGTTCCTTGTGGACGTCCACCTACGAGCAGTACTTC. Amino acids: CSLWTSTYEQYF.

The chain's CDR3 is CASSYGSGRVTDTQYF. CDR3 sequence (DNA): TGTGCCAGCAGTTACGGTAGCGGGAGGGTGACAGATACGCAGTATTTT. The chain combines TRBV6-5 with TRBJ2-3, with TRBD2 matching 11 bases. The length of the CDR3 is 16 residues. V dropped 2 bases and J dropped 3; count of bases not matched to a gene: 4. The V gene's germline CDR1 is MNHEY and CDR2 SVGAGI.

This clone came up a few times. The chain carries TRBV4-1 and TRBJ2-1; 11 nucleotides align to TRBD2. Per the germline V gene, CDR1 is MGHRA and CDR2 is YSYEKL. Germline trimming cut 7 bases from V and 8 bases from J; bases unmatched to any gene: 7. This CDR3 spans 14 amino acids. The CDR3 loop is CASTTSGSVDEQFF. CDR3 DNA: TGCGCCAGCACCACTAGCGGGAGCGTTGATGAGCAGTTCTTC.

This clone was seen a few times. The rearrangement links TRBV7-6 to TRBJ2-4, with D possibly matching TRBD1 (5 bases). The V gene's germline CDR1 is SGHVS and CDR2 FNYEAQ. The ends were cut back, 5 bases at V and 0 bases at J, with 20 bases in the middle. This CDR3 has 18 amino acids. CDR3 loop: CASSPSGLGSLAKNIQYF. Written as DNA, the CDR3 is TGTGCCAGCAGCCCCTCAGGGTTGGGGTCTCTAGCCAAAAACATTCAGTACTTC.